The present T cell receptor (beta chain) was sequenced within a study of blood T cell repertoires in COVID-19. Study as a whole: Samples taken during acute and convalescent COVID-19 were collected in the United States, Italy and Spain. Sources were T cells, B-cell-depleted T cells, or PBMCs; the material itself was cDNA or gDNA.

CDR1 is LGHNT and CDR2 is FRNRAP in the germline V gene. The CDR3 loop spans 13 amino acids. Trimming stripped 4 bases from V and 4 bases from J, with 9 bases between. Authors' data handling: From reference gene primer amplification, estimates of nucleated cell counts were derived. Sequencing was performed with immunoSEQ multiplex PCR; in TCRdb, only in-frame clones are kept and a portion is missing. The V and J calls and the clone size are those of that table, but D and trimming were determined from the DNA. Here the sample spans roughly 250,000 clones, approximately 85% being singletons. The origin of this receptor is a woman in her thirties with acute or convalescent COVID-19. The sequenced sample was peripheral blood. V gene TRBV12-5 combines with J gene TRBJ2-3; D perhaps matches TRBD2 (6 bases). Here the CDR3 DNA reads TGTGCTAGTGGTTGGCGACTAGCAGATACGCAGTATTTT. Amino acid sequence: CASGWRLADTQYF.